The T cell receptor (beta chain) under discussion was sequenced for a study of T cell changes during pregnancy in multiple sclerosis. The CDR3 totals 14 residues. Germline V gene lookup returns CDR1 SGHVS and CDR2 FQNEAQ. With 4 bases removed from V and 7 bases from J, the gap between germline ends came to 14 bases. The method was immunoSEQ multiplex PCR; TCRdb's version includes in-frame clones alone and lacks a portion of them. The table has 95,000 to 100,000 clones, 80% to 95% seen once. Sequenced here: peripheral blood, sampled in the second trimester of pregnancy. The receptor's source is a female donor with multiple sclerosis, enrolled in a pregnancy study. This sequence joins TRBV7-8 and TRBJ1-3; D unclear. Here the CDR3 DNA reads TGTGCCAGCAGCTCCCCGGACTCATGGAACACCATATATTTT. Its translation is CASSSPDSWNTIYF. The full variable domain, completed using reference TRBV7-8 and TRBJ1-3, is GAGVSQSPRYKVAKRGQDVALRCDPISGHVSLFWYQQALGQGPEFLTYFQNEAQLDKSGLPSDRFFAERPEGSVSTLKIQRTQQEDSAVYLCASSSPDSWNTIYFGEGSWLTVV.